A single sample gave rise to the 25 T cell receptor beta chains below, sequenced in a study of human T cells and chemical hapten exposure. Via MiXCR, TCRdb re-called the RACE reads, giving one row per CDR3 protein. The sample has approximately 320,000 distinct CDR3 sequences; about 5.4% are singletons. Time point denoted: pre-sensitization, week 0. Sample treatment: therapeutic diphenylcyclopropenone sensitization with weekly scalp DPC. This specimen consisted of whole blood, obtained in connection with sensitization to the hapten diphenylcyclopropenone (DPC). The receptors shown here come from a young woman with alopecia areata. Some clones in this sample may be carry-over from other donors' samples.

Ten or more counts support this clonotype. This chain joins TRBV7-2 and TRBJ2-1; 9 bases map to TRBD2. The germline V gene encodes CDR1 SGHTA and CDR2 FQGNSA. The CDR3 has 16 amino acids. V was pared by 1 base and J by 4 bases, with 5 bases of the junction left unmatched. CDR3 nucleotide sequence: TGTGCCAGCAGCTTAGTAGCGGGGGCCCTATACAATGAGCAGTTCTTC. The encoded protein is CASSLVAGALYNEQFF.

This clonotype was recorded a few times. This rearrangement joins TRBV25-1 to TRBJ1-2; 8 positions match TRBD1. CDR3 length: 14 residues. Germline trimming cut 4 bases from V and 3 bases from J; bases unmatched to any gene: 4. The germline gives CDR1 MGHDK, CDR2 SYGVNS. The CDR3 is CASSVQGADYGYTF. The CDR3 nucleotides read TGTGCCAGCAGTGTTCAGGGGGCAGACTATGGCTACACCTTC.

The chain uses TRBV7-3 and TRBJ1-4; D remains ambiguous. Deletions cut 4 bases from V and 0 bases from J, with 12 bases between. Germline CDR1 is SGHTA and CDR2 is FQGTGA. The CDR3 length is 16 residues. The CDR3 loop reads CASSSSSFATNEKLFF. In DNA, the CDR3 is TGTGCCAGCAGCTCTTCCAGCTTTGCAACTAATGAAAAACTGTTTTTT.

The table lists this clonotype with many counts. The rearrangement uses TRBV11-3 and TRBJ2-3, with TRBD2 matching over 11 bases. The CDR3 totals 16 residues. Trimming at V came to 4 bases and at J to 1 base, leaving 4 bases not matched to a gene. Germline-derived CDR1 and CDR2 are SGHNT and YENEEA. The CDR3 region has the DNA TGTGCCAGCAGCTCGGGGACTAGCGGACGCACAGATACGCAGTATTTT. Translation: CASSSGTSGRTDTQYF.

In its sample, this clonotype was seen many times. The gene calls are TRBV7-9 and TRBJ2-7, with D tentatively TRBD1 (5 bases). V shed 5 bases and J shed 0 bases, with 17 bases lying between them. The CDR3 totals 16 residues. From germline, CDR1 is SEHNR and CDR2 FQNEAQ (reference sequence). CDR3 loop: CASSPIPQGTSYEQYF. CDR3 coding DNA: TGTGCCAGCAGCCCCATCCCGCAGGGAACCTCCTACGAGCAGTACTTC.

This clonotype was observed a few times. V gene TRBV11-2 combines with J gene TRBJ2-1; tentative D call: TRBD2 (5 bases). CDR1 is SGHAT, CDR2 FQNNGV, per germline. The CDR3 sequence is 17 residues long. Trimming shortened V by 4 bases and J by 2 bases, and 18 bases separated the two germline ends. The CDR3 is CASSSRRLISTYNEQFF. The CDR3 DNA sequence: TGTGCCAGCAGCTCTAGGAGGCTAATCAGCACCTACAATGAGCAGTTCTTC.

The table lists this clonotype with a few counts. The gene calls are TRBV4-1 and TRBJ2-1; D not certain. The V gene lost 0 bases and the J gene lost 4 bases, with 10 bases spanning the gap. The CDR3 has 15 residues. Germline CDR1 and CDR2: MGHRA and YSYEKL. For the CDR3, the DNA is TGCGCCAGCAGCCAAGACGTACTGCTGTACAATGAGCAGTTCTTC. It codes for CASSQDVLLYNEQFF.

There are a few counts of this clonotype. The CDR3 loop is CASSGTGVLDQPQHF. The CDR3 nucleotides read TGTGCCAGCAGTGGGACAGGGGTCCTTGATCAGCCCCAGCATTTT. The genes are TRBV12-3 or TRBV12-4 and TRBJ1-5, with TRBD1 matching over 10 bases. Unmatched junction bases numbered 6, after V lost 5 bases and J lost 5 bases. CDR3 length: 15 residues.

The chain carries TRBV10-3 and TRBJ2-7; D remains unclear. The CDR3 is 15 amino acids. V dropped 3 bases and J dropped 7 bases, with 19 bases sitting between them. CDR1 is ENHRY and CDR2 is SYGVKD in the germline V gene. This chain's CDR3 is CAISDTQVRVREQYF. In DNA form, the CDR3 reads TGTGCCATCAGTGACACCCAGGTTAGGGTGCGGGAGCAGTACTTC.

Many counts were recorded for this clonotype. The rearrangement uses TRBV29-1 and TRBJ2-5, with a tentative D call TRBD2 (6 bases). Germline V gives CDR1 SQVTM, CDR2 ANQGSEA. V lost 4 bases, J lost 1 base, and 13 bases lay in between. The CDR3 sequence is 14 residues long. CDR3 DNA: TGCAGCGTTGGGAGGGCGGGGTTCCAAGAGACCCAGTACTTC. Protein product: CSVGRAGFQETQYF.

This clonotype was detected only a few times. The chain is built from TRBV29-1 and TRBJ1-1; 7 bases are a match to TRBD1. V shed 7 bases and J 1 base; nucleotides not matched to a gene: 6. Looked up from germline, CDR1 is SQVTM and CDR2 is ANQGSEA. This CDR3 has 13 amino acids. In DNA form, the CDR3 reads TGCAGCGCCACGGGACAGTCGAACACTGAAGCTTTCTTT. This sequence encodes CSATGQSNTEAFF.

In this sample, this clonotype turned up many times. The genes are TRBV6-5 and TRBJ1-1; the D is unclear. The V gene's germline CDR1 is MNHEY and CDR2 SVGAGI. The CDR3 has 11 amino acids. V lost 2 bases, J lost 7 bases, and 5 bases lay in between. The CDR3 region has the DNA TGTGCCAGCAGTTACCGTAATGAAGCTTTCTTT. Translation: CASSYRNEAFF.

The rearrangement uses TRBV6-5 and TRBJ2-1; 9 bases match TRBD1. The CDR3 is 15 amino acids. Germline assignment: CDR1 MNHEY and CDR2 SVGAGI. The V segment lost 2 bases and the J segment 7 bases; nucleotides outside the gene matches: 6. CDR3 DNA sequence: TGTGCCAGCAGTTACCGGGACAGGGAGGTAAATGAGCAGTTCTTC. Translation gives CASSYRDREVNEQFF.

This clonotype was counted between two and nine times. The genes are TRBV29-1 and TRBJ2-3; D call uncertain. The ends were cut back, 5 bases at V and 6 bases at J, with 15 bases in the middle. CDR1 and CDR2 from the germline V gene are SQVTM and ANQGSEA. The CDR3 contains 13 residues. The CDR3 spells CSVLGPSGDTQYF. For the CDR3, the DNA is TGCAGCGTTTTAGGACCATCCGGGGATACGCAGTATTTT.

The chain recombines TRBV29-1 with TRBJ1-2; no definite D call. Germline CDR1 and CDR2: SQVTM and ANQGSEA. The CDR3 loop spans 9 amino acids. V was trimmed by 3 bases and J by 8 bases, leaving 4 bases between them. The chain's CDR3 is CSVDPGYTF. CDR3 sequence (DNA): TGCAGCGTTGACCCCGGCTACACCTTC.

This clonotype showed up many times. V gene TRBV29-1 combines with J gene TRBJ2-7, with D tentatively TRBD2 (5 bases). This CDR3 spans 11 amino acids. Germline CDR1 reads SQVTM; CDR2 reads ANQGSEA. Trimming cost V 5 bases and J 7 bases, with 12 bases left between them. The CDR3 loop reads CSVNEGREQYF. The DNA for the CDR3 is TGCAGCGTTAATGAGGGCCGGGAGCAGTACTTC.

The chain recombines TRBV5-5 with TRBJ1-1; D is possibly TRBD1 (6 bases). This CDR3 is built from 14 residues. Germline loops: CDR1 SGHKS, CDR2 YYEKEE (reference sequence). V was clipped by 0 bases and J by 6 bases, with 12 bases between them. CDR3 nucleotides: TGTGCCAGCAGCTTGGACAGGGTCCTACCTGAAGCTTTCTTT. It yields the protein CASSLDRVLPEAFF.

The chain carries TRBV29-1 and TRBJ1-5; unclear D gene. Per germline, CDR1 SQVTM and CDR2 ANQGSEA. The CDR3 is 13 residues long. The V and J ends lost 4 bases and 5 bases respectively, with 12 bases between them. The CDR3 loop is CSVAEQRDQPQHF. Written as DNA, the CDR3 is TGCAGCGTTGCCGAACAAAGGGATCAGCCCCAGCATTTT.

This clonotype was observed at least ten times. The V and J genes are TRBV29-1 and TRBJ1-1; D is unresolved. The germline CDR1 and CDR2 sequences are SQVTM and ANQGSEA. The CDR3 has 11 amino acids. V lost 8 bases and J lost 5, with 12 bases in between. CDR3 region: CSSVSGTEAFF. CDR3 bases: TGCAGCTCAGTTTCGGGGACTGAAGCTTTCTTT.

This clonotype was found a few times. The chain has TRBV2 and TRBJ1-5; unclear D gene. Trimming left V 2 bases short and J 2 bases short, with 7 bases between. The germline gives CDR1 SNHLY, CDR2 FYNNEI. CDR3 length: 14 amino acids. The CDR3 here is CASSERVGNQPQHF. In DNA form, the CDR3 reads TGTGCCAGCAGTGAAAGGGTAGGCAATCAGCCCCAGCATTTT.

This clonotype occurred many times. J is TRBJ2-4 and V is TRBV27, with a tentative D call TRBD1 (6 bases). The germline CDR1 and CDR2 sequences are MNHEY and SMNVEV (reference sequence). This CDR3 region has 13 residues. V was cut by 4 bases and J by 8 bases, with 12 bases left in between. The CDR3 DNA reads TGTGCCAGCAGTTCGCACAGGGCGGACATTCAGTACTTC. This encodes CASSSHRADIQYF.

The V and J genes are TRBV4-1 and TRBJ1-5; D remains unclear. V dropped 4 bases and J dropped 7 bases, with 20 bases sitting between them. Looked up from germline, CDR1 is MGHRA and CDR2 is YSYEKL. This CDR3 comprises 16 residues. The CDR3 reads CASSPGPTQNPQPQHF. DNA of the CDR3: TGCGCCAGCAGCCCAGGACCGACCCAAAACCCCCAGCCCCAGCATTTT.

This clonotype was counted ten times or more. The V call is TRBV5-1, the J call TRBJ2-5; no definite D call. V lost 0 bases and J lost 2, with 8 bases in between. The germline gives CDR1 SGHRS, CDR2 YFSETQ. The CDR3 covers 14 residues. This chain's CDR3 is CASSLDPRQETQYF. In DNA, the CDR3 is TGCGCCAGCAGCTTGGACCCACGACAAGAGACCCAGTACTTC.

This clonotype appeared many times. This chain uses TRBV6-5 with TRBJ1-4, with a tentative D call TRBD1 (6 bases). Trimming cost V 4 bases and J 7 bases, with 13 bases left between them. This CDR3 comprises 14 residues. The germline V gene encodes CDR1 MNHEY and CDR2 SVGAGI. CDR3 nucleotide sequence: TGTGCCAGCAGTTGGCGGGGGCGAGGTGAAAAACTGTTTTTT. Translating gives CASSWRGRGEKLFF.

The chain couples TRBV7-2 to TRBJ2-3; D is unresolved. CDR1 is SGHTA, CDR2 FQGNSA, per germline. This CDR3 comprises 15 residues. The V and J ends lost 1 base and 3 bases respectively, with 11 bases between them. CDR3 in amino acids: CASSLVTEPTDTQYF. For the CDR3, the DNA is TGTGCCAGCAGCTTAGTGACGGAGCCGACAGATACGCAGTATTTT.